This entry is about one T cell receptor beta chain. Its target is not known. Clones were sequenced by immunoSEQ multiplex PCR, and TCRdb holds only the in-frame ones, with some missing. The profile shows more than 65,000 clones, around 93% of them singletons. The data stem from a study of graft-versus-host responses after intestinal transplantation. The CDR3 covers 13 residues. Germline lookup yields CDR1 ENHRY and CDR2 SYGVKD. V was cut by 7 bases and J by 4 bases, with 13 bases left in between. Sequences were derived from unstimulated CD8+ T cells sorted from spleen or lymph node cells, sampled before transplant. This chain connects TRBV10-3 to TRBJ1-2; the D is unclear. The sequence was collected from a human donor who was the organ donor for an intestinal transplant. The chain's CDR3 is CAITSAGSYGYTF. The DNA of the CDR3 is TGTGCCATCACCTCCGCGGGGAGCTATGGCTACACCTTC.